Below are 15 T cell receptor beta chains sequenced from a single sample in a study of blood T cell repertoires in COVID-19. Generated by immunoSEQ multiplex PCR, the TCRdb table keeps only in-frame clones and is missing some. This table holds about 83,000 clones, about 82% found once. Material: peripheral blood. These receptors were taken from a middle-aged man with active COVID-19.

The chain couples TRBV2 to TRBJ2-5; 10 bases map to TRBD2. Trimming took 5 bases from V and 5 from J; bases not matched to a gene: 5. CDR3 size: 14 residues. Germline V lookup: CDR1 SNHLY, CDR2 FYNNEI. CDR3 loop: CASSPGTSAETQYF. The CDR3 DNA follows: TGTGCCAGCAGTCCCGGGACTAGCGCTGAGACCCAGTACTTC.

The chain links TRBV3-1 (or the pseudogene TRBV3-2) to TRBJ2-3, with 11 bases lining up with TRBD1. The CDR3 sequence is 15 residues long. The V and J ends lost 4 bases and 4 bases, in that order; junction bases with no gene match: 4. Germline values: CDR1 LGHDT, CDR2 YNNKEL (reference sequence). The CDR3: CASSLQGQGADTQYF. CDR3 nucleotides: TGTGCCAGCAGCCTACAGGGACAGGGGGCAGATACGCAGTATTTT.

This sequence joins TRBV29-1 and TRBJ2-1; D is perhaps TRBD2 (6 bases). Per germline, CDR1 SQVTM and CDR2 ANQGSEA. Deletions cut 3 bases from V and 6 bases from J, with 9 bases between. CDR3 length equals 12 residues. The CDR3 loop is CSVDRDSNEQFF. The CDR3 DNA reads TGCAGCGTTGATCGGGACTCCAATGAGCAGTTCTTC.

The chain recombines TRBV11-2 with TRBJ2-1; possibly TRBD2 for D (6 bases). Germline lookup yields CDR1 SGHAT and CDR2 FQNNGV. CDR3 length equals 15 residues. V was cut by 4 bases and J by 7 bases, with 17 bases left in between. The CDR3 region is CASSSRLVNANEQFF. DNA for the CDR3: TGTGCCAGCAGCTCGAGACTAGTAAATGCTAATGAGCAGTTCTTC. The full variable domain, completed using reference TRBV11-2 and TRBJ2-1, is EAGVAQSPRYKIIEKRQSVAFWCNPISGHATLYWYQQILGQGPKLLIQFQNNGVVDDSQLPKDRFSAERLKGVDSTLKIQPAKLEDSAVYLCASSSRLVNANEQFFGPGTRLTVL.

V and J are TRBV30 and TRBJ1-6; D remains ambiguous. Germline CDR1 reads GTSNPN; CDR2 reads SVGIG (reference sequence). This CDR3 spans 16 amino acids. Trimming pared 1 base from V and 6 bases from J, leaving 16 bases between. The CDR3 nucleotides are TGTGCCTGGAGTGACAAGACTTCAACTTTTAATTCACCCCTCCACTTT. Translation: CAWSDKTSTFNSPLHF.

The CDR3 DNA is TGTGCCAGCAGGTCCACAGGTTCCTACGAGCAGTACTTC. Translating it yields CASRSTGSYEQYF. The gene calls are TRBV12-3 or TRBV12-4 and TRBJ2-7, with a tentative D call TRBD1 (5 bases). The length of the CDR3 is 13 residues. V lost 6 bases and J lost 1, with 10 bases in between.

As for this clone: A junction end diverges from the germline sequence, so it may reflect a read error. The V and J genes are TRBV30 and TRBJ1-1; D perhaps matches TRBD1 (5 bases). CDR1 is GTSNPN and CDR2 is SVGIG in the germline V gene (reference sequence). The CDR3 loop spans 15 amino acids. CDR3 coding DNA: TGTGCCTGGAGTGCTAGACAGTTTATGAACCCTGAAGCTTTCTTT. This gives the protein CAWSARQFMNPEAFF.

The genes are TRBV28 and TRBJ2-1; D is possibly TRBD2 (7 bases). Germline values: CDR1 MDHEN, CDR2 SYDVKM. This CDR3 has 19 residues. V was trimmed by 5 bases and J by 2 bases, leaving 25 bases between them. The CDR3 here is CASSIRGLGGQNPYNEQFF. As DNA, the CDR3 is TGTGCCAGCAGTATCAGGGGCCTCGGGGGGCAGAACCCCTACAATGAGCAGTTCTTC.

This chain connects TRBV19 to TRBJ1-1, with D perhaps matching TRBD1 (5 bases). Germline CDR1 and CDR2: LNHDA and SQIVND (reference sequence). The CDR3 totals 13 residues. Trimming removed 5 bases at V and 1 base at J, with 8 bases between. The CDR3 DNA reads as TGTGCCAGTAGTCAGGGCTGGAACACTGAAGCTTTCTTT. It translates to CASSQGWNTEAFF.

This clone appeared once. The V and J genes are TRBV30 and TRBJ2-3; no clear D. Deletions cut 4 bases from V and 3 bases from J, with 14 bases between. This CDR3 contains 14 residues. CDR1 is GTSNPN, CDR2 SVGIG, per germline (reference sequence). The CDR3 region is CAWTRSQITDTQYF. The CDR3 coding sequence is TGTGCCTGGACTAGGTCGCAAATAACAGATACGCAGTATTTT.

The V and J genes are TRBV7-3 and TRBJ2-7; 14 bases map to TRBD2. This CDR3 is 15 amino acids long. The germline V gene encodes CDR1 SGHTA and CDR2 FQGTGA. Losses at the gene ends were 6 bases for V and 6 bases for J; bases not matched to a gene: 7. The DNA for the CDR3 is TGTGCCAGCAGGCCAGGGACTAGCGGGAGTCGCGAGCAGTACTTC. The encoded protein is CASRPGTSGSREQYF.

This clone was seen just once. The CDR3 protein is CASSVADRDRASYGYTF. CDR3 sequence (DNA): TGTGCCAGCAGCGTAGCGGACCGGGACAGGGCCTCTTATGGCTACACCTTC. The chain uses TRBV9 and TRBJ1-2, with 9 nucleotides matching TRBD1. The J segment lost 5 bases and the V segment lost 0 bases, leaving 11 bases of the junction unmatched. CDR3 length: 17 residues. Looked up from germline, CDR1 is SGDLS and CDR2 is YYNGEE.

The chain couples TRBV21-1 to TRBJ2-3; the D segment call TRBD1 is taken from the table without a DNA check. TRBV21-1 is a known pseudogene. The CDR3 covers 18 residues. The CDR3 nucleotides read TGTGCCAGCAGCAAAGAGGCAACCGCCTGGGCCCTCACAGATACGCAGTATTTT. This gives the protein CASSKEATAWALTDTQYF.

V gene TRBV11-2 combines with J gene TRBJ1-1; possibly TRBD1 for D (5 bases). Germline CDR1 is SGHAT and CDR2 is FQNNGV. This CDR3 has 14 residues. V was clipped by 5 bases and J by 1 base, with 11 bases between them. This CDR3 reads CASSPQVQNTEAFF. The CDR3 DNA reads as TGTGCCAGCAGCCCACAGGTTCAGAACACTGAAGCTTTCTTT.

The CDR3 here is CASSLGGTGALAPQHF. DNA for the CDR3: TGTGCCAGCAGCTTGGGGGGGACAGGGGCCCTCGCGCCCCAGCATTTT. This chain links TRBV5-6 with TRBJ1-5; 10 positions match TRBD1. The V segment lost 0 bases and the J segment 9 bases; nucleotides outside the gene matches: 9. The CDR3 runs 16 residues. The germline gives CDR1 SGHDT, CDR2 YYEEEE.